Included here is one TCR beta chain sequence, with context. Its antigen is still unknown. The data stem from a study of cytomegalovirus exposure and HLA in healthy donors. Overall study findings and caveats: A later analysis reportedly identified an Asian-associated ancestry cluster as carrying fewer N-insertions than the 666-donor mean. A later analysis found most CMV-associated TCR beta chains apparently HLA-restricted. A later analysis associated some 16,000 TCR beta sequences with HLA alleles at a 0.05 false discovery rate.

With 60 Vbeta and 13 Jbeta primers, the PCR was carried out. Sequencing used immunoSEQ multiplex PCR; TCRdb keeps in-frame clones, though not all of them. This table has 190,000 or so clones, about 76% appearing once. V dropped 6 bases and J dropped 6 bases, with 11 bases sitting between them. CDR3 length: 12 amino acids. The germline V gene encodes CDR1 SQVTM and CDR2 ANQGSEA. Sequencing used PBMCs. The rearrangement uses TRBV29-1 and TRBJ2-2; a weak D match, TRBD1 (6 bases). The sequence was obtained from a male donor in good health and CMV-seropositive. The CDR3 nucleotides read TGCAGCGTCGTCAGGGGAGCCGGGGAGCTGTTTTTT. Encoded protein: CSVVRGAGELFF.